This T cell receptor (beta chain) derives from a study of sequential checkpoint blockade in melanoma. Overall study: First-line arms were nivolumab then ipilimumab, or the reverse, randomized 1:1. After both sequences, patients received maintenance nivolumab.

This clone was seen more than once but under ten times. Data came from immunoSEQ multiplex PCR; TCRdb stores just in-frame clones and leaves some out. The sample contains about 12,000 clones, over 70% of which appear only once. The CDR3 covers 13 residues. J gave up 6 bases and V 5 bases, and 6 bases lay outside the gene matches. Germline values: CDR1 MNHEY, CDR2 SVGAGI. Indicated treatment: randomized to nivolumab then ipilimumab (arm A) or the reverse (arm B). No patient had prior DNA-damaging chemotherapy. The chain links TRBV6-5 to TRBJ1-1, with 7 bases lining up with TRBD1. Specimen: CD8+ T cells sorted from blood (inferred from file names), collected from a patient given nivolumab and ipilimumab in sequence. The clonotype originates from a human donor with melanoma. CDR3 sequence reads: CASSEGGAAEAFF. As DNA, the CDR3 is TGTGCCAGCAGTGAAGGGGGCGCCGCTGAAGCTTTCTTT.